This TCR beta chain comes out of a study of T cells in Graves' hyperthyroidism and ophthalmopathy. Study-wide findings and caveats: Separation of ophthalmopathy from stable hyperthyroidism was achieved by a 13 V-J model.

The CDR3 regions of TCR beta were amplified from RNA transcripts. The HTBI primer set served for first-round RT-PCR of the TCR CDR3. Using its own MiXCR run on the multiplex PCR reads, TCRdb lists one record per CDR3 protein. The sample contains 550,000 to 600,000 distinct CDR3 sequences, roughly a sixth of which appear only once. This clonotype was recorded many times. Antigen unknown. Uncontrolled infections, other autoimmune diseases, pregnancy or lactation led to exclusion of patients. The TCR comes from a woman aged 18-29 years with Graves' hyperthyroidism. Specimen: blood.

The CDR3 sequence: CASSPQTGVTEKLFF. The DNA of the CDR3 is TGTGCCAGCAGTCCACAGACAGGGGTGACTGAAAAACTGTTTTTT. The V call is TRBV12-3 or TRBV12-4, the J call TRBJ1-4; TRBD1 matches at 8 bases. The V gene end was trimmed by 5 bases and the J gene end by 7 bases; junction bases not matched to a gene: 9. The CDR3 has 15 residues.